These 16 T cell receptor beta chains originate from one sample sequenced in a study of cytomegalovirus exposure and HLA in healthy donors. The data were produced by immunoSEQ multiplex PCR, yet TCRdb's version contains in-frame clones alone and is incomplete. The sample shows some 130,000 clones, almost 85% of them seen only once. The sample consisted of PBMCs. The receptors stem from a woman aged 30 to 39 in good health and CMV-seronegative.

This clone was picked up one time. The rearrangement uses TRBV28 and TRBJ1-1, with D perhaps TRBD1 (6 bases). This CDR3 is built from 11 residues. Germline V lookup: CDR1 MDHEN, CDR2 SYDVKM. The V gene lost 3 bases and the J gene lost 10 bases, with 9 bases spanning the gap. CDR3 coding DNA: TGTGCCAGCAGTTTCAGCAGGGGAGCTTTCTTT. It is translated as CASSFSRGAFF.

The chain carries TRBV9 and TRBJ2-1; 10 bases line up with TRBD1. The CDR3 has 20 residues. V was pared by 0 bases and J by 6 bases, with 18 bases of the junction left unmatched. Germline V gene sequence: CDR1 SGDLS, CDR2 YYNGEE. The CDR3 sequence: CASSVALGQGGRLYSNEQFF. Here the CDR3 DNA reads TGTGCCAGCAGCGTAGCTCTTGGACAGGGGGGACGACTCTACAGCAATGAGCAGTTCTTC.

The chain recombines TRBV19 with TRBJ2-7; 9 bases align to TRBD1. The V and J ends lost 6 bases and 2 bases, in that order; junction bases with no gene match: 8. The CDR3 totals 15 residues. Germline V gene sequence: CDR1 LNHDA, CDR2 SQIVND (reference sequence). The CDR3: CASSPGTGPAYEQYF. CDR3 DNA: TGTGCCAGTAGCCCTGGGACAGGGCCCGCCTACGAGCAGTACTTC.

The V gene is TRBV9, the J gene TRBJ2-5; 7 nucleotides match TRBD2. V trimming: 0 bases; J trimming: 1 base; junction bases outside the gene matches: 0. Germline CDR1 reads SGDLS; CDR2 reads YYNGEE. This CDR3 is 14 amino acids long. The CDR3 here is CASSVGTSQETQYF. The CDR3 region has the DNA TGTGCCAGCAGCGTAGGGACTAGCCAAGAGACCCAGTACTTC.

The chain carries TRBV6-1 and TRBJ2-3; D remains ambiguous. From germline, CDR1 is MNHNS and CDR2 SASEGT. V lost 4 bases to trimming and J lost 0 bases, with 2 bases between them. This CDR3 spans 12 amino acids. In nucleotides, the CDR3 is TGTGCCAGCAGTGTAAGCACAGATACGCAGTATTTT. This sequence encodes CASSVSTDTQYF.

The chain links TRBV5-4 to TRBJ2-3; 8 nucleotides align to TRBD2. Germline loops: CDR1 SGHNT, CDR2 YYREEE (reference sequence). V gave up 1 base and J gave up 3 bases; unmatched junction bases: 4. This CDR3 comprises 15 residues. The CDR3 DNA reads TGTGCCAGCAGCTTGTTGGGCGGGGGGACAGATACGCAGTATTTT. Translation gives CASSLLGGGTDTQYF.

V is TRBV5-1 and J is TRBJ2-7; tentatively, D is TRBD1 (6 bases). Germline values: CDR1 SGHRS, CDR2 YFSETQ. There are 13 residues in the CDR3. V was trimmed by 4 bases and J by 1 base, leaving 9 bases between them. The CDR3 sequence is CASSTDRSYEQYF. CDR3 nucleotide sequence: TGCGCCAGCAGCACCGACAGGTCCTACGAGCAGTACTTC.

This rearrangement joins TRBV27 to TRBJ1-2; TRBD1 agrees at 9 bases. The CDR3 totals 13 residues. The germline CDR1 and CDR2 sequences are MNHEY and SMNVEV (reference sequence). V lost 5 bases and J lost 11; bases outside the gene matches: 9. Written as DNA, the CDR3 is TGTGCCAGCAGTATCGAACAGGGGGCGAGTTACACCTTC. Translation: CASSIEQGASYTF.

This chain links TRBV2 with TRBJ2-5, with TRBD1 matching over 8 bases. The trim removed 3 bases at V and 1 base at J, leaving 1 base unmatched. This CDR3 comprises 14 residues. CDR1 is SNHLY, CDR2 FYNNEI, per germline. In nucleotides, the CDR3 is TGTGCCAGCAGTGAGGACAGGGCCCAAGAGACCCAGTACTTC. Protein: CASSEDRAQETQYF.

This clone has only a few counts. This chain links TRBV21-1 with TRBJ2-7; the D call TRBD2 from the table was never checked on the DNA. TRBV21-1 is reported as a pseudogene. This CDR3 is built from 11 residues. This chain's CDR3 is CASNLAYEQYF. CDR3 nucleotides: TGTGCCAGCAACTTAGCCTACGAGCAGTACTTC.

The chain uses TRBV18 and TRBJ1-4, with 8 bases fitting TRBD1. The trim removed 0 bases at V and 8 bases at J, leaving 17 bases unmatched. This CDR3 is 19 amino acids long. The germline CDR1 and CDR2 sequences are KGHSH and LQKENI. In DNA, the CDR3 is TGTGCCAGCTCACCACCGGCAACCAGGGGGCTCCGCATTAGAGAAAAACTGTTTTTT. Translation: CASSPPATRGLRIREKLFF.

The chain uses TRBV4-2 and TRBJ2-1; TRBD2 agrees at 8 bases. The trim removed 0 bases at V and 4 bases at J, leaving 8 bases unmatched. The CDR3 contains 17 residues. CDR1 is LGHNA and CDR2 is YNFKEQ in the germline V gene. CDR3 in amino acids: CASSQDLERGRYNEQFF. The CDR3 DNA sequence: TGTGCCAGCAGCCAAGATCTGGAGCGGGGGAGGTACAATGAGCAGTTCTTC.

The chain links TRBV9 to TRBJ1-2; TRBD1 is a possible D gene (6 bases). This CDR3 has 14 residues. The germline V gene has CDR1 SGDLS and CDR2 YYNGEE. V dropped 6 bases and J dropped 9 bases, with 21 bases sitting between them. In DNA, the CDR3 is TGTGCCAGCACCCAGGGGCCATCCCGTAGTCGCTACACCTTC. Its translation is CASTQGPSRSRYTF. Using reference TRBV9 and TRBJ1-2 for the parts outside the CDR3, the full variable domain is DSGVTQTPKHLITATGQRVTLRCSPRSGDLSVYWYQQSLDQGLQFLIQYYNGEERAKGNILERFSAQQFPDLHSELNLSSLELGDSALYFCASTQGPSRSRYTFGSGTRLTVV.

For the CDR3, the DNA is TGCGCCAGCGTCAGGGATGAGGGCAATCAGCCCCAGCATTTT. This sequence encodes CASVRDEGNQPQHF. V and J are TRBV23-1 and TRBJ1-5; D possibly corresponds to TRBD1 (5 bases). TRBV23-1 is classed as an ORF, of uncertain function. There are 14 residues in the CDR3. V lost 8 bases, J lost 2 bases, and 13 bases lay in between.

The J gene is TRBJ2-7, the V gene TRBV15; 7 bases fit TRBD1. Per the germline V gene, CDR1 is LNHNV and CDR2 is YYDKDF (reference sequence). V dropped 0 bases and J dropped 3; count of bases not matched to a gene: 2. The CDR3 totals 14 residues. The CDR3 DNA sequence: TGTGCCACCAGCAGAGACAGGGGGTTCTACGAGCAGTACTTC. It is translated as CATSRDRGFYEQYF.

The genes are TRBV9 and TRBJ2-3, with 11 bases that match TRBD2. Trimming at V came to 4 bases and at J to 3 bases, leaving 7 bases not matched to a gene. Per the germline V gene, CDR1 is SGDLS and CDR2 is YYNGEE. CDR3 length: 16 amino acids. CDR3 sequence: CASSYIAGGPTDTQYF. The DNA of the CDR3 is TGTGCCAGCAGCTACATAGCGGGGGGGCCTACAGATACGCAGTATTTT.